Sequencing of this TCR beta chain was carried out in a study of cytomegalovirus exposure and HLA in healthy donors. The study, taken as a whole, reports: The study recorded 150 to 200 TCR beta chains that were cytomegalovirus-associated. In vitro assays verified that three CMV-associated chains recognized CMV antigens specifically. For cytomegalovirus status, the classifier reportedly gave diagnoses with high specificity and sensitivity. Some public TCRs appeared in many individuals, while most sequences were rare.

Sequencing was performed with immunoSEQ multiplex PCR; in TCRdb, only in-frame clones are kept and a portion is missing. This sample has some 120,000 clones, with more than 75% found just once. As to this clone: Its antigen is currently unknown.

V was pared by 0 bases and J by 8 bases, with 9 bases between. The CDR3 contains 13 residues. Germline-derived CDR1 and CDR2 are SGDLS and YYNGEE. This receptor was identified in a woman aged 25 to 45 in good health and CMV-seronegative. The chain combines TRBV9 with TRBJ2-1; no definite D call. Sequences were obtained from PBMCs. CDR3 sequence: CASSVAPFDEQFF. CDR3 nucleotide sequence: TGTGCCAGCAGCGTAGCCCCTTTCGATGAGCAGTTCTTC.